One and the same sample provided the 30 T cell receptor beta chains below, sequenced in a study of T cells in Graves' hyperthyroidism and ophthalmopathy. The source material, RNA transcripts, was used to amplify TCR beta CDR3 regions. TCR CDR3 underwent first-round RT-PCR with the HTBI primer set. TCRdb re-called the multiplex PCR reads through MiXCR, storing one row per CDR3 protein. The repertoire has around 600,000 distinct CDR3 sequences, roughly 15% of them found once; the top ten carry about 12%. Sequencing was done on a sample of blood. The receptors here all came from a woman between 50 and 59 years old with Graves' ophthalmopathy.

Worth noting for this clonotype: Relative to the germline gene, one junction end is altered; a read error may explain this. This chain joins TRBV7-7 and TRBJ2-5; TRBD2 might be the D (5 bases). The CDR3 length is 13 residues. CDR1 SSHAT and CDR2 FNYEAQ come from the germline V gene (reference sequence). CDR3 protein: CASSRLSQETQYF. The CDR3 DNA reads as TGTGCTAGCAGCCGACTAAGTCAAGAGACCCAGTACTTC.

This clonotype was counted many times. The chain combines TRBV10-3 with TRBJ1-1, with D possibly matching TRBD1 (6 bases). Germline values: CDR1 ENHRY, CDR2 SYGVKD. Trimming removed 1 base at V and 0 bases at J, with 12 bases between. The CDR3 covers 16 residues. The CDR3 protein is CAISEYVGALNTEAFF. The CDR3 DNA follows: TGTGCCATCAGTGAGTATGTGGGGGCATTGAACACTGAAGCTTTCTTT.

The genes are TRBV3-2 and TRBJ2-1; TRBD2, as called in the table, went unchecked against the DNA. TRBV3-2 is a listed pseudogene. The CDR3 has 16 residues. Here the CDR3 reads CASSRRTSGSINEQFF. The CDR3 DNA is TGTGCCAGCAGCCGGCGGACTAGCGGGAGTATCAATGAGCAGTTCTTC.

This clonotype has a count of ten or more. V and J are TRBV15 and TRBJ2-3; 7 bases are a match to TRBD2. Trimming cost V 3 bases and J 2 bases; bases outside gene matches: 20. Per germline, CDR1 LNHNV and CDR2 YYDKDF (reference sequence). The CDR3 has 20 amino acids. The CDR3 region has the DNA TGTGCCACCAGCAGGGCCAGAGGTGGTAGCGGGTTGATGCACACAGATACGCAGTATTTT. Encoded protein: CATSRARGGSGLMHTDTQYF. Supplemented by reference TRBV15 and TRBJ2-3, the full variable domain reads DAMVIQNPRYQVTQFGKPVTLSCSQTLNHNVMYWYQQKSSQAPKLLFHYYDKDFNNEADTPDNFQSRRPNTSFCFLDIRSPGLGDTAMYLCATSRARGGSGLMHTDTQYFGPGTRLTVL.

Many counts were recorded for this clonotype. V usage is TRBV6-1 and J usage is TRBJ1-5, with 8 bases aligning to TRBD1. The CDR3 is made up of 13 amino acids. The trim removed 10 bases at V and 7 bases at J, leaving 9 bases unmatched. Germline CDR1 MNHNS, CDR2 SASEGT. CDR3 loop: CATQQGVEQPQHF. The DNA for the CDR3 is TGTGCCACCCAACAGGGGGTGGAACAGCCCCAGCATTTT.

This clonotype was counted only a few times. This may arise from a read error, as a much more abundant clone is one base away. V gene TRBV11-3 combines with J gene TRBJ1-2; perhaps TRBD1 as D (6 bases). Germline CDR1 and CDR2: SGHNT and YENEEA. The CDR3 consists of 17 residues. The CDR3 is CASSYHDYRDPNYGYIF. The DNA of the CDR3 is TGTGCCAGCAGCTATCACGACTACAGGGACCCTAACTATGGCTACATCTTC.

The table lists this clonotype with many counts. The chain joins TRBV2 to TRBJ2-1; 9 nucleotides align to TRBD1. The CDR3 consists of 15 residues. Germline values: CDR1 SNHLY, CDR2 FYNNEI. J gave up 4 bases and V 3 bases, and 4 bases lay outside the gene matches. The CDR3 region is CASSETGGTYNEQFF. In DNA, the CDR3 is TGTGCCAGCAGTGAGACAGGGGGTACATACAATGAGCAGTTCTTC.

Ten or more counts support this clonotype. The genes are TRBV20-1 and TRBJ1-2, with 7 bases matching TRBD1. Germline trimming cut 5 bases from V and 4 bases from J; bases unmatched to any gene: 4. Germline CDR1 and CDR2: DFQATT and SNEGSKA (reference sequence). The CDR3 extends over 12 amino acids. The CDR3 DNA follows: TGCAGTGCTCCACAGGGGATCTATGGCTACACCTTC. Amino acid sequence: CSAPQGIYGYTF.

The genes are TRBV9 and TRBJ2-7; 12 nucleotides match TRBD2. Germline CDR1 SGDLS, CDR2 YYNGEE. The CDR3 sequence is 18 residues long. V lost 0 bases and J lost 5; bases outside the gene matches: 12. The CDR3 DNA reads as TGTGCCAGCAGCGTAGACCCCCTAGCGGGAGGGCCGATGGACGAGCAGTACTTC. The encoded protein is CASSVDPLAGGPMDEQYF. The full variable domain, in which reference TRBV9 and TRBJ2-7 provide the parts outside the CDR3, is DSGVTQTPKHLITATGQRVTLRCSPRSGDLSVYWYQQSLDQGLQFLIQYYNGEERAKGNILERFSAQQFPDLHSELNLSSLELGDSALYFCASSVDPLAGGPMDEQYFGPGTRLTVT.

This clonotype appeared many times. The J gene is TRBJ2-5, the V gene TRBV11-2, with 13 bases that match TRBD2. Germline values: CDR1 SGHAT, CDR2 FQNNGV. The CDR3 covers 17 residues. The V segment lost 2 bases and the J segment 2 bases; nucleotides outside the gene matches: 5. CDR3 region: CASSLNLLAGGQETQYF. The DNA of the CDR3 is TGTGCCAGCAGCTTAAACTTACTAGCGGGAGGGCAAGAGACCCAGTACTTC.

Of note for this clonotype: This may be a read error: a much more frequent sequence differs by one nucleotide. The chain employs TRBV7-3 and TRBJ1-2; D unresolved. This CDR3 has 15 residues. The germline V and J ends were trimmed by 3 bases and 4 bases, with 15 bases remaining between them. Germline V gene lookup returns CDR1 SGHTA and CDR2 FQGTGA. The CDR3, as DNA: TGTGCCAGCAGCTTCGGAGGTACGGAGGCCTATGGCTACACCTTC. It codes for CASSFGGTEAYGYTF.

This clonotype was picked up many times. The V and J genes are TRBV27 and TRBJ2-1, with a weak D call TRBD2 (6 bases). Trimming removed 6 bases at V and 0 bases at J, with 15 bases between. The CDR3 contains 16 residues. Per germline, CDR1 MNHEY and CDR2 SMNVEV (reference sequence). The CDR3, as DNA: TGTGCCAGCAGCAGACCTAGCGCCAGCTCCTACAATGAGCAGTTCTTC. This sequence encodes CASSRPSASSYNEQFF.

This clonotype occurred a few times. V usage is TRBV7-9 and J usage is TRBJ1-2; no reliable D call. Germline V gene sequence: CDR1 SEHNR, CDR2 FQNEAQ (reference sequence). V lost 2 bases and J 13 bases, leaving 14 bases between the germline ends. This CDR3 spans 12 amino acids. The CDR3 nucleotides are TGTGCCAGCAGCTTACCTAACACAGCGTTCACCTTC. Protein: CASSLPNTAFTF.

This clonotype was seen repeatedly, ten times or more. This chain uses TRBV5-1 with TRBJ2-1; 7 positions match TRBD2. The CDR3 sequence is 15 residues long. Germline loops: CDR1 SGHRS, CDR2 YFSETQ. The J segment lost 2 bases and the V segment lost 0 bases, leaving 2 bases of the junction unmatched. The CDR3 DNA reads as TGCGCCAGCAGCTTGGACGGACTAGCCTACAATGAGCAGTTCTTC. Translating gives CASSLDGLAYNEQFF.

This clonotype appeared many times. This chain connects TRBV16 to TRBJ1-2; D uncertain. V was shortened by 7 bases and J by 4 bases, with 13 bases between the two germline ends. Germline CDR1 reads KGHSY; CDR2 reads FQNENV. CDR3 length: 13 residues. The DNA of the CDR3 is TGTGCCAGCACCGCGGATTCGGTCTATGGCTACACCTTC. Translating it yields CASTADSVYGYTF.

This clonotype has ten or more counts. The V and J genes are TRBV28 and TRBJ2-7, with 9 nucleotides matching TRBD1. V lost 5 bases and J lost 4; bases outside the gene matches: 12. The CDR3 contains 16 residues. From germline, CDR1 is MDHEN and CDR2 SYDVKM. CDR3 sequence: CASSPPGTGLLYEQYF. The DNA for the CDR3 is TGTGCCAGCAGTCCGCCCGGGACAGGGCTTTTGTACGAGCAGTACTTC.

This clonotype was counted many times. This chain joins TRBV11-3 and TRBJ2-1; 7 bases line up with TRBD1. The germline gives CDR1 SGHNT, CDR2 YENEEA. The junction had 4 bases not matched to a gene; V was cut back by 5 bases and J by 3 bases. The CDR3 consists of 14 residues. The CDR3 DNA follows: TGTGCCAGCAGCCGTGGGACAGTCTACAATGAGCAGTTCTTC. Amino acid sequence: CASSRGTVYNEQFF.

In its sample, this clonotype was seen many times. This chain connects TRBV28 to TRBJ1-2; 7 bases are a match to TRBD1. Trimming took 2 bases from V and 7 from J; bases not matched to a gene: 7. This CDR3 contains 14 residues. The V gene's germline CDR1 is MDHEN and CDR2 SYDVKM. The CDR3 reads CASSLQTGLGGYTF. The CDR3 coding sequence is TGTGCCAGCAGTTTACAGACAGGGCTGGGTGGCTACACCTTC.

This clonotype was picked up many times. Mismatch with germline at one junction end may stem from a read error. The V gene is TRBV5-1, the J gene TRBJ2-1; D tentatively reads TRBD1 or TRBD2 (5 bases each). CDR1 and CDR2 from the germline V gene are SGHRS and YFSETQ. CDR3 length: 12 amino acids. This chain's CDR3 is CASSLGRDEQFF. As DNA, the CDR3 is TGTGCCAGCAGTCTGGGGCGGGATGAGCAGTTCTTC.

This clonotype showed up just a few times. In nucleotides, the CDR3 is TGTGCCAGCAGTTATCATGGGGCAATGAACACTGAAGCTTTCTTT. Amino acids: CASSYHGAMNTEAFF. The chain links TRBV6-2 or TRBV6-3 to TRBJ1-1; weak D call: TRBD1 (5 bases). Trimming pared 3 bases from V and 0 bases from J, leaving 11 bases between. This CDR3 has 15 residues. The germline CDR1 and CDR2 sequences are MNHEY and SVGEGT.

The chain couples TRBV4-3 to TRBJ2-2; D is undetermined. The V gene lost 3 bases and the J gene lost 4 bases, with 9 bases spanning the gap. Germline-derived CDR1 and CDR2 are LGHNA and YSLEER. This CDR3 contains 14 residues. CDR3 coding DNA: TGCGCCAGCAGCCAGGCGTTCGGCACCGGGGAGCTGTTTTTT. Translated, it gives CASSQAFGTGELFF.

The rearrangement uses TRBV7-9 and TRBJ1-5; D gene ambiguous. Trimming took off 0 bases at V and 5 bases at J, with 8 bases between the two ends. This CDR3 comprises 14 residues. Germline assignment: CDR1 SEHNR and CDR2 FQNEAQ (reference sequence). The CDR3 here is CASSLAGLHQPQHF. CDR3 DNA: TGTGCCAGCAGCTTAGCTGGCTTGCATCAGCCCCAGCATTTT.

This rearrangement joins TRBV30 to TRBJ2-6; perhaps TRBD2 as D (6 bases). Germline CDR1 and CDR2: GTSNPN and SVGIG (reference sequence). CDR3 length equals 15 residues. Trimming removed 2 bases at V and 2 bases at J, with 10 bases between. The CDR3: CAWSFWGAGANVLTF. DNA of the CDR3: TGTGCCTGGAGTTTCTGGGGGGCTGGGGCCAACGTCCTGACTTTC.

This clonotype came up once. The chain employs TRBV5-6 and TRBJ2-7; 7 bases line up with TRBD1. This CDR3 has 15 residues. CDR1 and CDR2 from the germline V gene are SGHDT and YYEEEE. The V gene end was trimmed by 2 bases and the J gene end by 1 base; junction bases not matched to a gene: 6. CDR3: CASSFGDRESYEQYF. DNA of the CDR3: TGTGCCAGCAGCTTTGGAGACAGGGAATCCTACGAGCAGTACTTC.

The sample holds a few counts of this clonotype. A much larger clone is a single base away; this may be a read error. The chain is built from TRBV28 and TRBJ2-7; possibly TRBD2 for D (5 bases). With 5 bases removed from V and 2 bases from J, the gap between germline ends came to 10 bases. CDR1 and CDR2 from the germline V gene are MDHEN and SYDVKM. CDR3 length: 13 amino acids. The CDR3 spells CASSTRGTYEQYF. The CDR3 nucleotides read TGTGCCAGCAGTACGAGAGGGACCTACGAGCAGTACTTC.

In this sample, this clonotype turned up many times. The chain recombines TRBV7-2 with TRBJ1-2, with 8 positions matching TRBD1. Germline CDR1 SGHTA, CDR2 FQGNSA. J gave up 4 bases and V 2 bases, and 6 bases lay outside the gene matches. The CDR3 has 15 residues. CDR3 nucleotide sequence: TGTGCCAGCAGCTTAAAGGGACAGGCCCCCTATGGCTACACCTTC. It translates to CASSLKGQAPYGYTF. The whole variable domain, remainder taken from reference TRBV7-2 and TRBJ1-2, is GAGVSQSPSNKVTEKGKDVELRCDPISGHTALYWYRQSLGQGLEFLIYFQGNSAPDKSGLPSDRFSAERTGGSVSTLTIQRTQQEDSAVYLCASSLKGQAPYGYTFGSGTRLTVV.

This clonotype has at least ten counts. DNA of the CDR3: TGTGCCAGCAGACCCCCCGGGAGTCCCTACAATGAGCAGTTCTTC. Amino acids: CASRPPGSPYNEQFF. This chain connects TRBV28 to TRBJ2-1; the D gene is possibly TRBD2 (6 bases). Germline lookup yields CDR1 MDHEN and CDR2 SYDVKM. The V gene lost 6 bases and the J gene lost 2 bases, with 14 bases spanning the gap. The CDR3 is made up of 15 amino acids.

The rearrangement links TRBV6-1 to TRBJ2-2, with 7 bases lining up with TRBD2. CDR3 size: 15 residues. Germline trimming cut 6 bases from V and 3 bases from J; bases unmatched to any gene: 7. Looked up from germline, CDR1 is MNHNS and CDR2 is SASEGT. CDR3 in DNA: TGTGCCAGCAGGGGGGGGGAGATGGACACCGGGGAGCTGTTTTTT. This sequence encodes CASRGGEMDTGELFF.

This clonotype showed up many times. The chain couples TRBV7-3 to TRBJ2-1, with 7 bases aligning to TRBD2. CDR1 is SGHTA and CDR2 is FQGTGA in the germline V gene. The V and J ends lost 4 bases and 8 bases, in that order; junction bases with no gene match: 14. The CDR3 runs 16 residues. DNA for the CDR3: TGTGCCAGCAGCTCCGTTACCGGGACTACCAAAGATGAGCAGTTCTTC. It specifies CASSSVTGTTKDEQFF.

The rearrangement links TRBV28 to TRBJ2-7, with D tentatively TRBD1 or TRBD2 (7 bases each). There are 15 residues in the CDR3. V was cut by 6 bases and J by 2 bases, with 17 bases left in between. Germline V gene sequence: CDR1 MDHEN, CDR2 SYDVKM. This chain's CDR3 is CASRRSGTVTYEQYF. The CDR3 bases are TGTGCCAGCAGGCGCAGCGGGACAGTAACCTACGAGCAGTACTTC.